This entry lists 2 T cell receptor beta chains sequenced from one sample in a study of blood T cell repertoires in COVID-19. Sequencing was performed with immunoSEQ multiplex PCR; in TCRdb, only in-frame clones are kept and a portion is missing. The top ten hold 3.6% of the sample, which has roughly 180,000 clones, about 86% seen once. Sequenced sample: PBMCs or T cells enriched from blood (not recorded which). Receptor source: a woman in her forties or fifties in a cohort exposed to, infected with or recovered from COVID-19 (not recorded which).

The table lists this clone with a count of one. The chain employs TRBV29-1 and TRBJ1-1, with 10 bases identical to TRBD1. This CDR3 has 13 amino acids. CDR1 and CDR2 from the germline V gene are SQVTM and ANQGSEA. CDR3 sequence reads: CRADRGRDTEAFF. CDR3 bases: TGCAGGGCTGACAGGGGGCGCGACACTGAAGCTTTCTTT.

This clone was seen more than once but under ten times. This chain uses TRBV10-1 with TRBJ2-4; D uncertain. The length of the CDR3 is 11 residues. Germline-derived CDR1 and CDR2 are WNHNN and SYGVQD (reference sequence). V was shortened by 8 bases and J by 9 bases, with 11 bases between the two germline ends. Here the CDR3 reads CASLPSSIQYF. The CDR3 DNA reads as TGCGCCAGCTTACCATCCAGCATTCAGTACTTC.